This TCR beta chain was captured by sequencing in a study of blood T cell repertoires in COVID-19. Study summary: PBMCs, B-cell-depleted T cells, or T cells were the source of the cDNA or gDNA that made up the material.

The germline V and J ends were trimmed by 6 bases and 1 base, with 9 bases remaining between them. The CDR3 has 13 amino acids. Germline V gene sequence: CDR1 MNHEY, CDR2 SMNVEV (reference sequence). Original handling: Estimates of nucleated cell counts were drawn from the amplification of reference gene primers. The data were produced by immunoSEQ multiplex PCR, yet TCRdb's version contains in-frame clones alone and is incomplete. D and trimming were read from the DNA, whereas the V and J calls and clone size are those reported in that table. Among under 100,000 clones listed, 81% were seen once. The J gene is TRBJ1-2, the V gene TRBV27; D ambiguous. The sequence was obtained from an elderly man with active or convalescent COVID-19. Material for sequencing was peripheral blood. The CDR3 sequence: CASSATNNYGYTF. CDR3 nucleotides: TGTGCCAGCAGCGCGACAAATAACTATGGCTACACCTTC.